Presented here are 9 T cell receptor beta chains from one specimen sequenced in a study of blood T cell repertoires in COVID-19. The method was immunoSEQ multiplex PCR; TCRdb's version includes in-frame clones alone and lacks a portion of them. The repertoire holds roughly 190,000 clones, with approximately 84% as singletons. Sequencing was performed on PBMCs or T cells enriched from blood (not recorded which). These receptors all stem from a woman aged 25 to 45 who had recovered from COVID-19.

The genes are TRBV6-5 and TRBJ2-2, with no clear D. Germline V gene lookup returns CDR1 MNHEY and CDR2 SVGAGI. Trimming removed 4 bases from V and 8 bases from J, with 14 bases in between. This CDR3 is built from 14 residues. CDR3 nucleotide sequence: TGTGCCAGCAGTTGGCTACAGCTTAGGGGGGAGCTGTTTTTT. Residues: CASSWLQLRGELFF.

The chain recombines TRBV2 with TRBJ2-3, with TRBD2 identical over 7 bases. The CDR3 runs 15 residues. Germline V lookup: CDR1 SNHLY, CDR2 FYNNEI. V dropped 8 bases and J dropped 0; count of bases not matched to a gene: 8. In DNA form, the CDR3 reads TGTGCCAGCGGGAGACTAGCCTCTAGCACAGATACGCAGTATTTT. This sequence encodes CASGRLASSTDTQYF.

V and J are TRBV28 and TRBJ1-2; TRBD1 is a possible D gene (5 bases). V was shortened by 5 bases and J by 5 bases, with 6 bases between the two germline ends. CDR1 is MDHEN, CDR2 SYDVKM, per germline. This CDR3 is built from 11 residues. CDR3 protein: CASSDSYGYTF. The CDR3 coding sequence is TGTGCCAGCAGTGACAGTTATGGCTACACCTTC.

The rearrangement links TRBV11-3 to TRBJ1-1; D call uncertain. Trimming stripped 3 bases from V and 1 base from J, with 6 bases between. The CDR3 loop spans 13 amino acids. CDR1 and CDR2 (germline): SGHNT, YENEEA. For the CDR3, the DNA is TGTGCCAGCAGCTTCCAGGAGAACACTGAAGCTTTCTTT. It encodes CASSFQENTEAFF.

This chain links TRBV5-4 with TRBJ2-1; 11 nucleotides match TRBD2. The germline CDR1 and CDR2 sequences are SGHNT and YYREEE (reference sequence). V lost 4 bases and J lost 4; bases outside the gene matches: 7. The CDR3 is 16 amino acids. Written as DNA, the CDR3 is TGTGCCAGCAGCACCCCGACTAGCGGGGTATACAATGAGCAGTTCTTC. It codes for CASSTPTSGVYNEQFF.

Of note for this clone: Relative to the germline gene, one junction end is altered; a read error may explain this. The rearrangement uses TRBV7-2 and TRBJ2-7; maybe TRBD2 (6 bases). This CDR3 comprises 13 residues. CDR1 SGHTA and CDR2 FQGNSA come from the germline V gene. The CDR3 nucleotides are TGTGCCAGCCTCGCCGGGGGATCCTCCGAGCAGTACTTC. Its translation: CASLAGGSSEQYF.

In nucleotides, the CDR3 is TGCGCCAGCAGCTCGGGGGGAAGCTCCTACAATGAGCAGTTCTTC. This translates into CASSSGGSSYNEQFF. The chain couples TRBV5-1 to TRBJ2-1, with TRBD2 identical over 7 bases. Trimming removed 3 bases from V and 0 bases from J; junction bases left unmatched: 3. Germline V lookup: CDR1 SGHRS, CDR2 YFSETQ. The CDR3 sequence is 15 residues long.

The chain joins TRBV19 to TRBJ2-1; D may be TRBD2 (6 bases). The germline V gene encodes CDR1 LNHDA and CDR2 SQIVND (reference sequence). V lost 2 bases and J lost 3, with 23 bases in between. CDR3 size: 19 residues. DNA for the CDR3: TGTGCCAGTAGTATACGGGACTCTACACCCCCAACCCGCTACAATGAGCAGTTCTTC. As protein: CASSIRDSTPPTRYNEQFF.

This sequence joins TRBV7-9 and TRBJ1-2; TRBD1 might be the D (6 bases). The CDR3 sequence is 16 residues long. Trimming left V 5 bases short and J 2 bases short, with 18 bases between. The germline gives CDR1 SEHNR, CDR2 FQNEAQ (reference sequence). CDR3 coding DNA: TGTGCCAGCAGCCCAACCCTGCCGGACAGAAACTATGGCTACACCTTC. Translation gives CASSPTLPDRNYGYTF. Full variable domain (rest looked up from reference TRBV7-9 and TRBJ1-2): DTGVSQNPRHKITKRGQNVTFRCDPISEHNRLYWYRQTLGQGPEFLTYFQNEAQLEKSRLLSDRFSAERPKGSFSTLEIQRTEQGDSAMYLCASSPTLPDRNYGYTFGSGTRLTVV.